This is a list of T cell receptor beta chains from one sample in a study of neoadjuvant anti-PD-1 for oral cavity cancer. The table came from immunoSEQ multiplex PCR; TCRdb's copy has only in-frame clones and leaves some out. The profile covers about 68,000 clones, with approximately 81% appearing a single time and more than 3% taken by the ten largest. This sample comprised PBMCs, obtained after nivolumab (anti-PD-1) treatment. The source of these receptors is a person aged 40-85 years with oral cavity squamous cell carcinoma. The CDR3 runs from the conserved cysteine through the conserved F or W. The D gene is left open where the match is weak. Not all rows give a size; the values are once, few, many and, for expanded clones, a class.

v_gene,d_gene,j_gene,abundance,CDR3nt,CDR3aa
TRBV11-2,.,TRBJ2-1,.,TGTGCCAGCAGCTCCCGTCCGGGGCAGAACAGTTACAATGAGCAGTTCTTC,CASSSRPGQNSYNEQFF
TRBV7-3,.,TRBJ2-5,.,TGTGCCAGCAGCTCGACTAGGGAAGAGACCCAGTACTTC,CASSSTREETQYF
TRBV10-1,TRBD1,TRBJ2-2,.,TGCGCCAGCGGCTCCGGGACAGGGCTCACCGGGGAGCTGTTTTTT,CASGSGTGLTGELFF
TRBV9,TRBD1,TRBJ1-3,.,TGTGCCAGCAGCGTAGAGGGGGGACAGGGAGGAAACACCATATATTTT,CASSVEGGQGGNTIYF
TRBV7-2,TRBD2,TRBJ2-1,.,TGTGCCAGCAGCTTAGCCCTGACTAGCGCCAATGAGCAGTTCTTC,CASSLALTSANEQFF
TRBV29-1,TRBD1,TRBJ2-7,.,TGCAGCGTACAGGGGACGATCTACGAGCAGTACTTC,CSVQGTIYEQYF
TRBV28,TRBD1,TRBJ1-5,.,TGTGCCAGCAGTCTCCCCGACAGGGTTGAGCAGCCCCAGCATTTT,CASSLPDRVEQPQHF
TRBV5-1,TRBD1,TRBJ1-2,.,TGCGCCAGCAGTCTGGACAGGGGGCTCGGTGGCTACACCTTC,CASSLDRGLGGYTF
TRBV19,.,TRBJ1-2,.,TGTGCCAGTAGTATCGGTTGGCAGATCTATGGCTACACCTTC,CASSIGWQIYGYTF
TRBV4-2,.,TRBJ2-2,.,TGTGCCAGCAGGGCCTTGAACACCGGGGAGCTGTTTTTT,CASRALNTGELFF
TRBV30,TRBD1,TRBJ1-1,.,TGTGCCTGGAATCAGGGGGCGGTGAACACTGAAGCTTTCTTT,CAWNQGAVNTEAFF
TRBV30,.,TRBJ2-2,.,TGTGCCTGGATACGGCAGAACGGGGGCAACACCGGGGAGCTGTTTTTT,CAWIRQNGGNTGELFF
TRBV5-1,.,TRBJ2-2,.,TGCGCCAGCAGCTTGGCCGTGGACACCGGGGAGCTGTTTTTT,CASSLAVDTGELFF
TRBV5-6,TRBD1,TRBJ2-5,.,TGTGCCAGCAGCCTCGGGACAGCTACGACCCCCCAAGAGACCCAGTACTTC,CASSLGTATTPQETQYF
TRBV10-1,TRBD1,TRBJ2-1,.,TGCGCCAGCAGCCCTCAGACAGGGACGGGAAATGAGCAGTTCTTC,CASSPQTGTGNEQFF
TRBV1,.,TRBJ2-7,.,TGCACCAGCAGCCAAGATCATGGGACAGGAGCCTACGAGCAGTACTTC,CTSSQDHGTGAYEQYF
TRBV19,TRBD2,TRBJ2-5,.,TGTGCCAGTAGTCCCCAACTAGCGGGAGGTAGAGAGACCCAGTACTTC,CASSPQLAGGRETQYF
TRBV7-8,TRBD1,TRBJ1-4,.,TGTGCCAGCAGCTTAGGGACAGGGAATGAAAAACTGTTTTTT,CASSLGTGNEKLFF
TRBV7-6,TRBD1,TRBJ1-1,.,TGTGCCAGCAGCTTGGGGACAGGGTCTTTCACTGAAGCTTTCTTT,CASSLGTGSFTEAFF
TRBV5-1,TRBD1,TRBJ1-1,.,TGCGCCAGCCATCCCCCGGGACAGGTCCTTGAAGCTTTCTTT,CASHPPGQVLEAFF
TRBV5-1,.,TRBJ2-5,.,TGCGCCAGCAGCTTGGAAGGCAGCACTCAAGAGACCCAGTACTTC,CASSLEGSTQETQYF
TRBV10-1,TRBD1,TRBJ2-2,.,TGCGCCAGCAGAGGACAGGGGGCCGGGGAGCTGTTTTTT,CASRGQGAGELFF
TRBV28,TRBD1,TRBJ1-5,.,TGTGCCAGCCGACAGGGTTATAGCAATCAGCCCCAGCATTTT,CASRQGYSNQPQHF
TRBV2,.,TRBJ2-7,few,TGTGCCAGCAGTCAGTCGGACGAGCAGTACTTC,CASSQSDEQYF
TRBV28,TRBD2,TRBJ2-7,.,TGTGCCAGCAGTTCCGTCGGCCAGCGGGGCTCCTACGAGCAGTACTTC,CASSSVGQRGSYEQYF
TRBV14,.,TRBJ2-3,.,TGTGCCAGCAGCCAAATGGGTCCTAGCACAGATACGCAGTATTTT,CASSQMGPSTDTQYF
TRBV4-1,.,TRBJ1-2,.,TGCGCCAGCAGCCAAGTAAGGCTTGTGGACGGCTACACCTTC,CASSQVRLVDGYTF
TRBV19,.,TRBJ1-5,.,TGTGCCAGTAGTATAAAAGGACGGGATAGCAATCAGCCCCAGCATTTT,CASSIKGRDSNQPQHF
TRBV6-1,.,TRBJ1-1,.,TGTGCCAGCAGGAGACAGGTGCAAGACGAAGCTTTCTTT,CASRRQVQDEAFF
TRBV5-1,.,TRBJ2-7,.,TGCGCCAGCAGCTCTGGGGGCTCGTACGAGCAGTACTTC,CASSSGGSYEQYF
TRBV6-1,.,TRBJ1-5,.,TGTGCCAGCGCTCCCTTGGGGGGTAATCAGCCCCAGCATTTT,CASAPLGGNQPQHF
TRBV14,.,TRBJ2-1,.,TGTGCCGTGGGGCAGACTTTGGGGGAGCAGTTCTTC,CAVGQTLGEQFF
TRBV29-1,.,TRBJ2-3,.,TGCAGCGTTGTAGCTACAGGGACAGATACGCAGTATTTT,CSVVATGTDTQYF
TRBV6-1,.,TRBJ1-2,.,TGTGCCAGCAGTGAAACGGGGGACTCCCTCTATGGCTACACCTTC,CASSETGDSLYGYTF
TRBV19,.,TRBJ1-2,.,TGTGCCAGTAGTAAAGAGGAAAACTATGGCTACACCTTC,CASSKEENYGYTF
TRBV6-1,TRBD2,TRBJ2-5,.,TGTGCCAGCAGTCGACTAGCGGGAGTGGAGACCCAGTACTTC,CASSRLAGVETQYF
TRBV6-5,TRBD2,TRBJ2-5,.,TGTGCCAGCAGCCTAGCGGGGGTGGGAGAGACCCAGTACTTC,CASSLAGVGETQYF
TRBV6-4,.,TRBJ1-2,.,TGTGCCAGCAGTGAGTCCCTGGGCGCCTATGGCTACACCTTC,CASSESLGAYGYTF
TRBV7-8,.,TRBJ1-4,.,TGTGCCAGCAGCTTCACCAAGGGGGGGGATGAAAAACTGTTTTTT,CASSFTKGGDEKLFF
TRBV4-1,.,TRBJ1-2,.,TGCGCCAGCAGCCAAGATCGAGGGGGTACGAACTATGGCTACACCTTC,CASSQDRGGTNYGYTF
TRBV28,.,TRBJ1-4,.,TGTGCCAGCAGGTATCCATCGAGAGAAAAACTGTTTTTT,CASRYPSREKLFF
TRBV6-5,.,TRBJ2-7,.,TGTGCCAGCAGTAGAAAGCGGGACACCTACGAGCAGTACTTC,CASSRKRDTYEQYF
TRBV29-1,TRBD2,TRBJ2-3,.,TGCAGCGTTGCGCCCACTAGCGGGGGCACAGATACGCAGTATTTT,CSVAPTSGGTDTQYF
TRBV5-8,.,TRBJ1-2,.,TGTGCCAGCAGCTTGGCACCGGGGACCTATGGCTACACCTTC,CASSLAPGTYGYTF
TRBV28,.,TRBJ2-7,.,TGTGCCAGCAATACCCAGGGCTTTTCAGGTGGCGAGCAGTACTTC,CASNTQGFSGGEQYF
TRBV7-9,.,TRBJ1-1,.,TGTGCCAGCAGCTTAGATGGAATTGAAGCTTTCTTT,CASSLDGIEAFF
TRBV28,.,TRBJ1-5,.,TGTGCCAGCAGTCCCTCCCAGCGAAATCAGCCCCAGCATTTT,CASSPSQRNQPQHF
TRBV7-2,.,TRBJ2-1,.,TGTGCCAGCAGCTTAGCAGCAGGCTCCTACAATGAGCAGTTCTTC,CASSLAAGSYNEQFF
TRBV5-1,.,TRBJ1-5,.,TGCGCCAGCAGCTTGGGAGGGGGGAAGCACCAGCCCCAGCATTTT,CASSLGGGKHQPQHF
TRBV5-1,.,TRBJ2-3,.,TGCGCCAGCAGCTTCGACGGGAGTTACACAGATACGCAGTATTTT,CASSFDGSYTDTQYF
TRBV9,.,TRBJ2-1,.,TGTGCCAGCAGCCAACAGGGCTCCCTCTCCTACAATGAGCAGTTCTTC,CASSQQGSLSYNEQFF
TRBV6-5,TRBD2,TRBJ2-7,.,TGTGCCAGCAGTTTTGGGACTAGCGGGAGCCCCAACGAGCAGTACTTC,CASSFGTSGSPNEQYF
TRBV19,.,TRBJ1-1,.,TGTGCCAGTAGTGGCCGGCGCGAAGCTTTCTTT,CASSGRREAFF